A selection of T cell receptor beta chains follows, all from one sample in a study of blood T cell repertoires in COVID-19. Data came from immunoSEQ multiplex PCR; TCRdb stores just in-frame clones and leaves some out. The profile shows about 150,000 clones, around 89% of them singletons. Sequencing used peripheral blood. Source of these receptors: a man aged 18 to 35 with COVID-19, enrolled during active disease. The CDR3 runs from the conserved cysteine through the conserved F or W. Fields, in order: D gene, clone size, J gene, V gene, CDR3 protein, CDR3 DNA. D genes are given only for firm matches. Where a row states a size, it is once, few, many or the class of an expanded clone; other rows omit it.

D gene: TRBD1
clone size: once
J gene: TRBJ2-7
V gene: TRBV5-6
CDR3 protein: CASSLGQGVHEQYF
CDR3 DNA: TGTGCCAGCAGCTTGGGACAGGGGGTCCACGAGCAGTACTTC

D gene: TRBD2
clone size: once
J gene: TRBJ2-1
V gene: TRBV29-1
CDR3 protein: CSGEGLADNNEQFF
CDR3 DNA: TGCAGCGGGGAAGGACTAGCGGATAACAATGAGCAGTTCTTC

D gene: TRBD1
clone size: .
J gene: TRBJ2-7
V gene: TRBV5-4
CDR3 protein: CASSQRDRGYEQYF
CDR3 DNA: TGTGCCAGCAGCCAACGGGACAGGGGGTACGAGCAGTACTTC

D gene: TRBD1
clone size: .
J gene: TRBJ2-2
V gene: TRBV6-5
CDR3 protein: CASSYRQGTGELFF
CDR3 DNA: TGTGCCAGCAGTTACAGACAGGGGACCGGGGAGCTGTTTTTT

D gene: .
clone size: .
J gene: TRBJ2-5
V gene: TRBV7-3
CDR3 protein: CASSSGQQETQYF
CDR3 DNA: TGTGCCAGCAGCTCAGGACAGCAAGAGACCCAGTACTTC

D gene: .
clone size: .
J gene: TRBJ2-1
V gene: TRBV13
CDR3 protein: CASSLAFPHEQFF
CDR3 DNA: TGTGCCAGCAGCTTAGCCTTCCCCCATGAGCAGTTCTTC

D gene: .
clone size: .
J gene: TRBJ1-1
V gene: TRBV7-9
CDR3 protein: CASSLGPGEAFF
CDR3 DNA: TGTGCCAGCAGCCTCGGACCGGGAGAAGCTTTCTTT

D gene: .
clone size: .
J gene: TRBJ1-6
V gene: TRBV19
CDR3 protein: CASSRRQVDSPLHF
CDR3 DNA: TGTGCCAGCTCCCGGAGACAGGTCGATTCACCCCTCCACTTT

D gene: .
clone size: .
J gene: TRBJ1-2
V gene: TRBV3-1/TRBV3-2
CDR3 protein: CASSQQVKAGSGYYGYTF
CDR3 DNA: TGTGCCAGCAGCCAACAAGTAAAGGCGGGATCAGGATACTATGGCTACACCTTC

D gene: .
clone size: once
J gene: TRBJ2-4
V gene: TRBV7-3
CDR3 protein: CASSPDRLIAKNIQYF
CDR3 DNA: TGTGCCAGCTCACCAGACAGGCTAATAGCCAAAAACATTCAGTACTTC

D gene: .
clone size: .
J gene: TRBJ1-5
V gene: TRBV2
CDR3 protein: CASSPTRGSGQPQHF
CDR3 DNA: TGTGCCAGCAGTCCGACTAGGGGAAGTGGTCAGCCCCAGCATTTT

D gene: .
clone size: .
J gene: TRBJ1-5
V gene: TRBV15
CDR3 protein: CATSRGPGGRGHF
CDR3 DNA: TGTGCCACCAGCAGAGGACCAGGAGGGAGGGGGCATTTT

D gene: .
clone size: .
J gene: TRBJ2-7
V gene: TRBV14
CDR3 protein: CASSQDNRVEQYF
CDR3 DNA: TGTGCCAGCAGCCAAGATAACAGGGTCGAGCAGTACTTC

D gene: .
clone size: .
J gene: TRBJ2-7
V gene: TRBV7-9
CDR3 protein: CASSLGAGSSYEQYF
CDR3 DNA: TGTGCCAGCAGCTTAGGGGCGGGAAGCTCCTACGAGCAGTACTTC

D gene: TRBD1
clone size: .
J gene: TRBJ1-2
V gene: TRBV9
CDR3 protein: CASSTWDSNYGYTF
CDR3 DNA: TGTGCCAGCAGCACCTGGGACAGTAACTATGGCTACACCTTC